The present entry profiles one T cell receptor (beta chain) with its context. The sample originates from a study of control samples from healthy donors and cancer patients. CDR3 size: 14 residues. Trimming cost V 5 bases and J 4 bases; bases outside gene matches: 5. Germline CDR1 is SGHVS and CDR2 is FQNEAQ. The table came from immunoSEQ multiplex PCR; TCRdb's copy has only in-frame clones and leaves some out. The table includes roughly 88,000 clones, approximately 93% detected once. The chain links TRBV7-8 to TRBJ2-5, with 9 bases that match TRBD2. This sequence was found in a woman aged 30 to 39 in good health. Source material: blood. In DNA, the CDR3 is TGTGCCAGCAGCGGTAGCGGGAGAAGAGAGACCCAGTACTTC. Translated: CASSGSGRRETQYF.